The 24 T cell receptor beta chains listed next were all sequenced from one sample in a study of response to subunit inactivated influenza vaccine. TCRdb reanalysed the RT-PCR reads using MiXCR and keeps one entry per CDR3 protein. The repertoire holds 650,000 to 850,000 distinct CDR3 sequences, more than 11% seen once, with approximately 7% in the top ten. This sample comprised PBMCs from blood, obtained 14 to 15 days before vaccination. All receptors come from a man between 50 and 59 years old who received an inactivated influenza vaccine.

This clonotype was seen a handful of times. The chain joins TRBV7-2 to TRBJ1-6, with D unclear. This CDR3 region has 14 residues. V lost 5 bases to trimming and J lost 7 bases, with 12 bases between them. Looked up from germline, CDR1 is SGHTA and CDR2 is FQGNSA. CDR3 nucleotides: TGTGCCAGCAGCCTTCCATCTATCAATTCACCCCTCCACTTT. It codes for CASSLPSINSPLHF.

This clonotype was recorded a few times. The chain employs TRBV27 and TRBJ2-1; D tentatively fits TRBD1 or TRBD2 (6 bases each). This CDR3 comprises 15 residues. Looked up from germline, CDR1 is MNHEY and CDR2 is SMNVEV (reference sequence). Trimming took off 4 bases at V and 9 bases at J, with 19 bases between the two ends. CDR3 in DNA: TGTGCCAGCAGTTCCCGGGGGCTAGTGAACTTTGAGCAGTTCTTC. Translation: CASSSRGLVNFEQFF.

J is TRBJ2-1 and V is TRBV28, with D perhaps TRBD1 (6 bases). This CDR3 is 14 amino acids long. V lost 3 bases and J 10 bases, leaving 16 bases between the germline ends. Per the germline V gene, CDR1 is MDHEN and CDR2 is SYDVKM. The CDR3 DNA follows: TGTGCCAGCAGTTTTCTATTAGTGGACAGAGAGCAGTTCTTC. This sequence encodes CASSFLLVDREQFF.

V and J are TRBV12-3 or TRBV12-4 and TRBJ1-2; perhaps TRBD1 as D (5 bases). The length of the CDR3 is 16 residues. V was pared by 1 base and J by 4 bases, with 16 bases between. CDR3 loop: CASSLGGGDLGYGYTF. The CDR3, as DNA: TGTGCCAGCAGTTTAGGGGGAGGGGACCTCGGCTATGGCTACACCTTC.

This clonotype was seen only a few times. CDR3 in amino acids: CASSEYPVAEAFF. CDR3 bases: TGTGCCAGCAGTGAATACCCAGTCGCGGAAGCTTTCTTT. The rearrangement uses TRBV6-1 and TRBJ1-1; unclear D gene. Trimming took 2 bases from V and 8 from J, leaving 12 bases between them. Germline CDR1 reads MNHNS; CDR2 reads SASEGT. The CDR3 is 13 residues long.

This clonotype has only a few counts. The gene calls are TRBV10-3 and TRBJ2-7; weak D call: TRBD1 (7 bases). The CDR3 length is 17 residues. Trimming removed 10 bases at V and 0 bases at J, with 25 bases between. Germline lookup yields CDR1 ENHRY and CDR2 SYGVKD. This chain's CDR3 is CATVGQSTLATSYEQYF. The CDR3 region has the DNA TGTGCCACCGTGGGACAGAGTACCCTAGCGACCTCCTACGAGCAGTACTTC.

This clonotype occurred a few times. The V gene is TRBV6-5, the J gene TRBJ1-5; D remains ambiguous. CDR1 is MNHEY and CDR2 is SVGAGI in the germline V gene. The germline V and J ends were trimmed by 2 bases and 0 bases, with 8 bases remaining between them. This CDR3 contains 15 residues. The CDR3 loop is CASSYGRSSNQPQHF. The CDR3 nucleotides read TGTGCCAGCAGTTACGGCAGGAGTAGCAATCAGCCCCAGCATTTT.

This clonotype was seen only a few times. The rearrangement uses TRBV5-1 and TRBJ2-2; a weak D match, TRBD2 (6 bases). This CDR3 has 16 amino acids. Looked up from germline, CDR1 is SGHRS and CDR2 is YFSETQ. V was pared by 4 bases and J by 4 bases, with 17 bases between. CDR3 region: CASSPGAPTLTGELFF. The CDR3 DNA reads TGCGCCAGCAGCCCGGGAGCGCCAACTCTCACCGGGGAGCTGTTTTTT.

This clonotype occurred many times. V is TRBV20-1 and J is TRBJ2-3; D is perhaps TRBD2 (5 bases). Germline V gene data show CDR1 as DFQATT and CDR2 as SNEGSKA (reference sequence). This CDR3 comprises 14 residues. The V end lost 5 bases, the J end lost 0 bases, and 12 bases lay between the germline ends. The CDR3 region is CSADGLGSTDTQYF. The DNA for the CDR3 is TGCAGTGCTGACGGACTGGGGAGCACAGATACGCAGTATTTT.

The gene calls are TRBV20-1 and TRBJ1-2, with D possibly being TRBD1 (6 bases). The CDR3 has 12 amino acids. Between the trimmed V and J ends, which lost 3 bases and 8 bases, there was a span of 13 bases. Germline V gene sequence: CDR1 DFQATT, CDR2 SNEGSKA (reference sequence). The chain's CDR3 is CSASKQGVGYTF. The DNA of the CDR3 is TGCAGTGCTAGTAAACAGGGAGTCGGCTACACCTTC.

This rearrangement joins TRBV20-1 to TRBJ1-5; D is uncertain. The CDR3 has 15 residues. V was trimmed by 3 bases and J by 2 bases, leaving 14 bases between them. CDR1 and CDR2 (germline): DFQATT, SNEGSKA (reference sequence). The CDR3 region has the DNA TGCAGTGCTAGTGAGGGTTCGGTCGGCAATCAGCCCCAGCATTTT. It specifies CSASEGSVGNQPQHF.

The chain joins TRBV11-2 to TRBJ2-7; 7 bases are a match to TRBD2. The germline CDR1 and CDR2 sequences are SGHAT and FQNNGV. J was trimmed by 2 bases and V by 5 bases; bases with no gene match: 6. The CDR3 sequence is 14 residues long. The CDR3 here is CASSLRAGAYEQYF. CDR3 coding DNA: TGTGCCAGCAGCCTCCGGGCGGGGGCCTACGAGCAGTACTTC.

This clonotype has a count of ten or more. CDR3 residues: CAISESGTKNNSPLHF. As DNA, the CDR3 is TGTGCCATCAGTGAATCCGGGACAAAGAATAATTCACCCCTCCACTTT. The chain has TRBV10-3 and TRBJ1-6, with D perhaps TRBD1 (6 bases). V shed 3 bases and J shed 5 bases, with 14 bases lying between them. The CDR3 spans 16 residues. Germline V gene data show CDR1 as ENHRY and CDR2 as SYGVKD.

Only a few counts were recorded for this clonotype. The chain recombines TRBV12-3 or TRBV12-4 with TRBJ1-2; 12 bases map to TRBD1. The CDR3 runs to 13 residues. The V and J ends lost 6 bases and 8 bases, in that order; junction bases with no gene match: 4. The CDR3 sequence is CASRGTGGSGYTF. CDR3 coding DNA: TGTGCCAGCAGGGGGACAGGGGGCAGCGGCTACACCTTC.

This sequence joins TRBV12-3 or TRBV12-4 and TRBJ1-6; tentatively, D is TRBD1 (5 bases). V was cut by 0 bases and J by 6 bases, with 9 bases left in between. The CDR3 contains 15 residues. The CDR3 DNA follows: TGTGCCAGCAGTTTAGCGACAGCTTTTAATTCACCCCTCCACTTT. Residues: CASSLATAFNSPLHF.

This clonotype occurred many times. The J gene is TRBJ2-7, the V gene TRBV4-2; TRBD1 aligns across 7 bases. Losses at the gene ends were 2 bases for V and 3 bases for J; bases not matched to a gene: 7. The CDR3 covers 15 residues. The germline CDR1 and CDR2 sequences are LGHNA and YNFKEQ. Here the CDR3 DNA reads TGTGCCAGCAGCCAATACACAGGGGTAAACTACGAGCAGTACTTC. Protein sequence: CASSQYTGVNYEQYF.

This CDR3 is CASSFRTSGGGNEQFF. The DNA for the CDR3 is TGTGCCAGCAGTTTCAGAACTAGCGGGGGAGGGAATGAGCAGTTCTTC. The V and J genes are TRBV27 and TRBJ2-1, with 11 bases aligning to TRBD2. With 3 bases clipped from V and 7 bases from J, the junction kept 8 bases outside the gene matches. CDR3 length equals 16 residues. Germline lookup yields CDR1 MNHEY and CDR2 SMNVEV (reference sequence).

Only a few counts were recorded for this clonotype. V and J are TRBV6-1 and TRBJ2-5; 14 bases align to TRBD2. V shed 6 bases and J 9 bases; nucleotides not matched to a gene: 6. Germline loops: CDR1 MNHNS, CDR2 SASEGT. This CDR3 has 14 residues. The CDR3 DNA sequence: TGTGCCAGCAGCGGGACTAGCGGGAGTATGGCCCAGTACTTC. This sequence encodes CASSGTSGSMAQYF.

This clonotype was counted only a few times. This chain uses TRBV29-1 with TRBJ1-1; D gene unclear. Germline V gives CDR1 SQVTM, CDR2 ANQGSEA. The length of the CDR3 is 12 residues. Trimming removed 5 bases at V and 1 base at J, with 8 bases between. In DNA, the CDR3 is TGCAGCGTTTTCCAGGAGAACACTGAAGCTTTCTTT. This translates into CSVFQENTEAFF.

The sample holds a few counts of this clonotype. The chain combines TRBV29-1 with TRBJ1-2, with unresolved D. The CDR3 sequence is 13 residues long. Germline-derived CDR1 and CDR2 are SQVTM and ANQGSEA. Trimming pared 2 bases from V and 5 bases from J, leaving 12 bases between. Here the CDR3 reads CSVESGFGYGYTF. CDR3 nucleotide sequence: TGCAGCGTTGAATCTGGGTTTGGTTATGGCTACACCTTC.

This clonotype occurred a few times. The chain recombines TRBV28 with TRBJ2-7, with TRBD1 as a possible D gene (6 bases). V lost 7 bases and J 2 bases, leaving 12 bases between the germline ends. The length of the CDR3 is 13 residues. Germline loops: CDR1 MDHEN, CDR2 SYDVKM. CDR3 sequence: CASTPGATYEQYF. Written as DNA, the CDR3 is TGTGCCAGCACCCCAGGGGCCACCTACGAGCAGTACTTC. The variable domain in full, completed from reference TRBV28 and TRBJ2-7, reads DVKVTQSSRYLVKRTGEKVFLECVQDMDHENMFWYRQDPGLGLRLIYFSYDVKMKEKGDIPEGYSVSREKKERFSLILESASTNQTSMYLCASTPGATYEQYFGPGTRLTVT.

The chain couples TRBV5-1 to TRBJ2-7; 10 bases agree with TRBD1. This CDR3 has 17 residues. Germline V lookup: CDR1 SGHRS, CDR2 YFSETQ. Trimming cost V 4 bases and J 2 bases; bases outside gene matches: 12. CDR3 residues: CASSPSRPGQGTYEQYF. Written as DNA, the CDR3 is TGCGCCAGCAGCCCATCCCGCCCGGGACAGGGGACCTACGAGCAGTACTTC.

The V gene is TRBV6-4, the J gene TRBJ2-1; 7 positions match TRBD2. The CDR3 consists of 14 residues. Per the germline V gene, CDR1 is MRHNA and CDR2 is SNTAGT. The V segment lost 2 bases and the J segment 7 bases; nucleotides outside the gene matches: 5. For the CDR3, the DNA is TGTGCCAGCAGTGACAGCGGGATGGGAAATGAGCAGTTCTTC. It specifies CASSDSGMGNEQFF.

CDR3 sequence (DNA): TGCAGTGCTAGAGCCCTAACAGGGGGCGCTTACAATGAGCAGTTCTTC. Its translation: CSARALTGGAYNEQFF. The V call is TRBV20-1, the J call TRBJ2-1; 9 bases line up with TRBD1. The V gene's germline CDR1 is DFQATT and CDR2 SNEGSKA (reference sequence). J lost 4 bases, V lost 1 base, and 8 bases had no gene match. The CDR3 has 16 residues.